The text below deals with one T cell receptor (beta chain). Its antigen is currently unknown. Via MiXCR, TCRdb re-called the 5' RACE reads, giving one row per CDR3 protein. The sample gives 15,000 to 20,000 distinct CDR3 sequences, 7.5% of which show up once; roughly 24% is in the top ten. The data were obtained in a study of spatial heterogeneity in lung cancer. Study-level information: The study observed each unique TCR and UMI combination more than ten times on average in raw reads. Broader study findings: How many expanded intratumoral alpha and beta TCRs were present tracked the tumor mutation count, which was a count of nonsynonymous mutations. Tumor T cells had an estimated coverage that came to about 7% for alpha chains and around 12% for beta chains.

Time point of the sample: sample taken at primary tumor resection. This specimen was lung tumor tissue, taken at surgery. The sequence was obtained from a male donor with early-stage non-small cell lung cancer.

The CDR3 reads CASSTPGQGARGSSYEQYF. The CDR3 region has the DNA TGTGCCAGCAGTACACCGGGACAGGGGGCGAGAGGGAGCTCCTACGAGCAGTACTTC. This chain links TRBV6-1 with TRBJ2-7; 12 nucleotides align to TRBD1. The trim removed 5 bases at V and 0 bases at J, leaving 14 bases unmatched. CDR3 length: 19 amino acids. Germline loops: CDR1 MNHNS, CDR2 SASEGT.